The 8 T cell receptor beta chains given below trace back to one sample, sequenced in a study of shared clonotypes between healthy human individuals. TCRdb's copy holds only in-frame clones and misses some; the assay was immunoSEQ multiplex PCR. The sample has about 470,000 clones, around 75% seen once. The specimen sequenced was PBMCs. The receptors derive from a woman between 35 and 50 years old in good health. Some clones in this sample may be carry-over from other donors' samples.

V is TRBV5-6 and J is TRBJ2-7; D is unclear. With 0 bases removed from V and 6 bases from J, the gap between germline ends came to 10 bases. The CDR3 is 13 residues long. Germline V gene sequence: CDR1 SGHDT, CDR2 YYEEEE. The CDR3 region has the DNA TGTGCCAGCAGCTTGGTGGGCAGCTCCGAGCAGTACTTC. Its protein product is CASSLVGSSEQYF.

The CDR3 coding sequence is TGTGCCAGCAGCTTGGGACTAGCGGAAAACATTCAGTACTTC. Translating gives CASSLGLAENIQYF. J is TRBJ2-4 and V is TRBV7-9; 11 bases fit TRBD2. From germline, CDR1 is SEHNR and CDR2 FQNEAQ (reference sequence). With V trimmed by 3 bases and J by 5 bases, 0 bases remained unmatched. The CDR3 has 14 amino acids.

The chain uses TRBV6-1 and TRBJ1-4; no definite D call. Germline CDR1 reads MNHNS; CDR2 reads SASEGT. This CDR3 has 12 amino acids. Trimming pared 3 bases from V and 6 bases from J, leaving 5 bases between. CDR3 sequence: CASSDFHEKLFF. CDR3 bases: TGTGCCAGCAGTGACTTTCATGAAAAACTGTTTTTT.

The chain has TRBV28 and TRBJ2-5, with D perhaps matching TRBD2 (5 bases). Near its end, the DNA agrees better with TRBJ2-7, so the J call may be wrong. This CDR3 contains 14 residues. Per germline, CDR1 MDHEN and CDR2 SYDVKM. CDR3 sequence (DNA): TGTGCCAGCAGTTTACACGGGGACTCCTACGAGCAGTACTTC. Its translation: CASSLHGDSYEQYF.

This chain connects TRBV7-3 to TRBJ2-3; D may match TRBD1 or TRBD2 (5 bases each). Trimming took off 6 bases at V and 4 bases at J, with 14 bases between the two ends. Germline values: CDR1 SGHTA, CDR2 FQGTGA. There are 14 residues in the CDR3. CDR3 coding DNA: TGTGCCAGCAGATCGAGGGGAGTTGCAGATACGCAGTATTTT. It translates to CASRSRGVADTQYF.

This clone was seen ten or more times. The chain joins TRBV7-9 to TRBJ2-1; 10 positions agree with TRBD2. V trimming: 2 bases; J trimming: 5 bases; junction bases outside the gene matches: 12. This CDR3 contains 18 residues. Germline values: CDR1 SEHNR, CDR2 FQNEAQ (reference sequence). This chain's CDR3 is CASSLKASGRFIDNEQFF. DNA for the CDR3: TGTGCCAGCAGCTTAAAGGCTAGCGGGAGATTTATCGACAATGAGCAGTTCTTC.

The chain carries TRBV7-8 and TRBJ1-4; D not resolved. V was trimmed by 4 bases and J by 2 bases, leaving 11 bases between them. Germline V gene data show CDR1 as SGHVS and CDR2 as FQNEAQ. The CDR3 has 15 amino acids. CDR3 sequence reads: CASSSQASTNEKLFF. For the CDR3, the DNA is TGTGCCAGCAGCTCACAAGCCTCGACTAATGAAAAACTGTTTTTT.

This clone showed up just once. CDR3 protein: CASSWVDSGEGAFF. Here the CDR3 DNA reads TGTGCCAGCAGTTGGGTAGATTCAGGGGAAGGAGCTTTCTTT. The V gene is TRBV5-6, the J gene TRBJ1-1; D is perhaps TRBD1 (6 bases). The CDR3 consists of 14 residues. V lost 5 bases to trimming and J lost 10 bases, with 21 bases between them. The V gene's germline CDR1 is SGHDT and CDR2 YYEEEE.